This T cell receptor beta chain is from a study of shared clonotypes between healthy human individuals. Study at large: Researchers drew samples from a couple of women and three men aged 18 to 49.

Notes on the study in general: It was expected that sequencing depth would affect clonotype sharing among donors.

Per germline, CDR1 MNHEY and CDR2 SVGAGI. V was cut by 2 bases and J by 1 base, with 8 bases left in between. CDR3 length: 14 amino acids. What was sequenced on ten immunoSEQ deep assay plates was unsorted PBMC DNA. The repertoire was sequenced with immunoSEQ multiplex PCR; TCRdb's copy has only in-frame clones and lacks some. In the table there are about 490,000 clones, 60% to 80% of which are singletons. Every one of the donors was a Caucasian adult that lived in Nashville, Tennessee. With respect to this clone: Its specificity is not known.

The sequencing sample was made of PBMCs. The clonotype comes from a middle-aged woman in good health. Some clones in this sample may be carry-over from other donors' samples. V is TRBV6-5 and J is TRBJ1-1, with D unresolved. CDR3 DNA sequence: TGTGCCAGCAGTTACAGTTGGCAGAACACTGAAGCTTTCTTT. Translation: CASSYSWQNTEAFF.